This is a list of T cell receptor beta chains from one sample in a study of blood T cells in healthy people across ages. A single record per CDR3 protein comes from TCRdb applying MiXCR to the 5' RACE reads. The data contain over a million distinct CDR3 sequences, 35% to 45% of them seen just once; the ten biggest clones take up just over 4%. Sequencing was performed on blood. The receptors here all came from a woman aged 18-29 years in good health. The CDR3 runs from the conserved cysteine through the conserved F or W. The order of the fields is J gene, V gene, CDR3 length, D gene, clone size, CDR3 DNA, CDR3 protein. A D gene is named only where the DNA matches it firmly. The listing skips clone size in some rows; elsewhere it reads once, few, many or a size class.

j_call: TRBJ2-3; v_call: TRBV7-9; cdr3_length: 15; d_call: -; clone_size: -; cdr3_nt: TGTGCCAGCAGCTTAGGAGGGACCAGGGCAGATACGCAGTATTTT; cdr3_aa: CASSLGGTRADTQYF
j_call: TRBJ2-1; v_call: TRBV12-3/TRBV12-4; cdr3_length: 16; d_call: TRBD2; clone_size: -; cdr3_nt: TGTGCCAGCAGTCCTAAAATAGCGGGATCACACAATGAGCAGTTCTTC; cdr3_aa: CASSPKIAGSHNEQFF
j_call: TRBJ1-1; v_call: TRBV4-1; cdr3_length: 16; d_call: -; clone_size: few; cdr3_nt: TGCGCCAGCAGCCGAGAAGATACAAGGGGTAACACTGAAGCTTTCTTT; cdr3_aa: CASSREDTRGNTEAFF
j_call: TRBJ1-5; v_call: TRBV6-2/TRBV6-3; cdr3_length: 18; d_call: -; clone_size: -; cdr3_nt: TGTGCCAGCAGTTCTCTCACAGCCTCAGAAGTTAGCAATCAGCCCCAGCATTTT; cdr3_aa: CASSSLTASEVSNQPQHF
j_call: TRBJ1-5; v_call: TRBV20-1; cdr3_length: 14; d_call: -; clone_size: -; cdr3_nt: TGCAGTGCTGTACAGGGACCTATCAATCAGCCCCAGCATTTT; cdr3_aa: CSAVQGPINQPQHF
j_call: TRBJ2-1; v_call: TRBV20-1; cdr3_length: 15; d_call: -; clone_size: -; cdr3_nt: TGCAGTGCTAGAGCTCGGGCGGGGTCCTACAATGAGCAGTTCTTC; cdr3_aa: CSARARAGSYNEQFF
j_call: TRBJ1-4; v_call: TRBV11-2; cdr3_length: 16; d_call: TRBD1; clone_size: few; cdr3_nt: TGTGCCAGCAGCTTAACCGGGACAGGGGACAGAGAAAAACTGTTTTTT; cdr3_aa: CASSLTGTGDREKLFF
j_call: TRBJ2-2; v_call: TRBV3-1; cdr3_length: 16; d_call: TRBD2; clone_size: -; cdr3_nt: TGTGTCAGCAGCCAAGTTGGTAGCGGGGATTACGGGGAGCTGTTTTTT; cdr3_aa: CVSSQVGSGDYGELFF
j_call: TRBJ2-5; v_call: TRBV12-3/TRBV12-4; cdr3_length: 13; d_call: -; clone_size: -; cdr3_nt: TGTGCCAGCAGTTTAGGGTCAGAGGGGGCCCAGTACTTC; cdr3_aa: CASSLGSEGAQYF
j_call: TRBJ2-5; v_call: TRBV29-1; cdr3_length: 11; d_call: -; clone_size: -; cdr3_nt: TGCAGCGTGAACAGGGGAAGCGGGCAGTACTTC; cdr3_aa: CSVNRGSGQYF
j_call: TRBJ1-1; v_call: TRBV7-9; cdr3_length: 14; d_call: -; clone_size: -; cdr3_nt: TGTGCCAGCAGCCCAGGACTTTCTGATACTGAAGCTTTCTTT; cdr3_aa: CASSPGLSDTEAFF
j_call: TRBJ2-3; v_call: TRBV4-2; cdr3_length: 17; d_call: TRBD2; clone_size: once; cdr3_nt: TGTGCCAGCAGCCAAAGGGGGCTAGCGGGGGATACAGATACGCAGTATTTT; cdr3_aa: CASSQRGLAGDTDTQYF
j_call: TRBJ1-1; v_call: TRBV25-1; cdr3_length: 14; d_call: -; clone_size: -; cdr3_nt: TGTGCCAGCAGTGAATCGGCTTCGGGGAACGCGGCTTTCTTT; cdr3_aa: CASSESASGNAAFF
j_call: TRBJ2-7; v_call: TRBV20-1; cdr3_length: 14; d_call: -; clone_size: few; cdr3_nt: TGCAGTGCTAGAGATTCCTATAATTCCTACGAGCAGTACTTC; cdr3_aa: CSARDSYNSYEQYF
j_call: TRBJ1-5; v_call: TRBV19; cdr3_length: 13; d_call: -; clone_size: -; cdr3_nt: TGTGCCAGTAGCCTTCTGTGGGGCCAGCCCCAGCATTTT; cdr3_aa: CASSLLWGQPQHF
j_call: TRBJ2-3; v_call: TRBV4-2; cdr3_length: 16; d_call: -; clone_size: -; cdr3_nt: TGTGCCAGCAGCCAAGGGTACGGCGGGAACACAGATACGCAGTATTTT; cdr3_aa: CASSQGYGGNTDTQYF
j_call: TRBJ1-1; v_call: TRBV7-9; cdr3_length: 12; d_call: TRBD1; clone_size: once; cdr3_nt: TGTGCCAGCAGCTTCACGGACAGGGACGCTTTCTTT; cdr3_aa: CASSFTDRDAFF
j_call: TRBJ1-2; v_call: TRBV7-2; cdr3_length: 12; d_call: -; clone_size: -; cdr3_nt: TGTGCCAGCAGCTTCCGGGAGGCAGGCTACACCTTC; cdr3_aa: CASSFREAGYTF